This TCR beta chain appears in the sequencing data of a study of blood T cells in healthy people across ages. As for the study in general: Template switching picked up about one barcoded beta molecule for each two T cells.

Samples had at least 7 million PBMCs isolated from them. Per sample, at least 6 micrograms of total RNA were extracted. Comments on this clonotype: The antigen remains undetermined.

Regarding the study as a whole: Getting older went along with TCR beta diversity per million T cells dropping roughly linearly.

CDR1 is SEHNR and CDR2 is FQNEAQ in the germline V gene (reference sequence). V was trimmed by 5 bases and J by 8 bases, leaving 23 bases between them. This CDR3 has 16 residues. With a J-beta primer mix and a sample-barcoded 5' primer, a second PCR ran about 6 to 11 cycles. TCRdb re-called the 5' RACE reads with MiXCR, one entry per CDR3 protein. The top ten clones hold more than 3% of a sample with 600,000 or so distinct CDR3 sequences, about 21% of them seen once. The chain joins TRBV7-9 to TRBJ2-3; either TRBD1 or TRBD2 may fit D (7 bases each). The TCR originated in a man aged 65 to 85 in good health. Sequenced sample: blood. CDR3 residues: CASSRSQGGIEGTQYF. The CDR3 coding sequence is TGTGCCAGCAGCCGATCCCAGGGGGGGATAGAAGGTACGCAGTATTTT.